The 27 T cell receptor beta chains below all came from one sample that was sequenced in a study of shared clonotypes between healthy human individuals. Repertoires were generated with immunoSEQ multiplex PCR, while TCRdb's copy carries only in-frame clones and drops some. This table holds more than 2,000,000 clones, about 92% found once. Sequencing input: naive CD4+ T cells from PBMCs. Subset described: CD45RA+ positively selected. The source is a man aged 18-30 years in good health. Some clones in this sample may be carry-over from other donors' samples.

The chain carries TRBV6-4 and TRBJ2-1, with TRBD2 identical over 12 bases. There are 16 residues in the CDR3. J gave up 4 bases and V 2 bases, and 3 bases lay outside the gene matches. Germline-derived CDR1 and CDR2 are MRHNA and SNTAGT. In DNA, the CDR3 is TGTGCCAGCAGTGACCAGACTAGCGGGGGATACAATGAGCAGTTCTTC. This sequence encodes CASSDQTSGGYNEQFF.

The chain is built from TRBV27 and TRBJ2-5; 8 positions agree with TRBD1. CDR1 MNHEY and CDR2 SMNVEV come from the germline V gene (reference sequence). Trimming cost V 11 bases and J 2 bases; bases outside gene matches: 7. The CDR3 covers 13 residues. The CDR3 loop is CAAGNRGQETQYF. Written as DNA, the CDR3 is TGTGCCGCCGGAAACAGGGGGCAAGAGACCCAGTACTTC.

The gene calls are TRBV5-1 and TRBJ2-5; D is ambiguous. CDR3 length: 11 residues. The germline CDR1 and CDR2 sequences are SGHRS and YFSETQ. The V gene lost 6 bases and the J gene lost 5 bases, with 8 bases spanning the gap. The CDR3 region has the DNA TGCGCCAGCAAATCCGAGGAGACCCAGTACTTC. This gives the protein CASKSEETQYF.

V gene TRBV6-6 combines with J gene TRBJ1-5; D not certain. This CDR3 comprises 12 residues. V shed 3 bases and J shed 11 bases, with 11 bases lying between them. Germline V lookup: CDR1 MNHNY, CDR2 SVGAGI (reference sequence). CDR3 DNA sequence: TGTGCCAGCAGTTATCCGGAATCAGCCCAGCATTTT. Protein sequence: CASSYPESAQHF.

The rearrangement joins TRBV2 to TRBJ2-7, with D unclear. V was pared by 7 bases and J by 5 bases, with 18 bases between. Looked up from germline, CDR1 is SNHLY and CDR2 is FYNNEI. CDR3 size: 14 residues. The CDR3: CASTRSALRDEQYF. The CDR3 DNA is TGTGCCAGCACAAGGTCAGCCCTCCGGGACGAGCAGTACTTC.

The chain couples TRBV7-6 to TRBJ2-5; TRBD2 agrees at 14 bases. CDR1 and CDR2 from the germline V gene are SGHVS and FNYEAQ. V shed 5 bases and J 5 bases; nucleotides not matched to a gene: 1. The CDR3 loop spans 14 amino acids. The CDR3 DNA reads TGTGCCAGCAGCCGGACTAGCGGGGGGGAGACCCAGTACTTC. Encoded protein: CASSRTSGGETQYF.

This clone was found once. V is TRBV6-1 and J is TRBJ2-5; no firm D call. The CDR3 length is 10 residues. V shed 10 bases and J shed 3 bases, with 6 bases lying between them. Germline V gene lookup returns CDR1 MNHNS and CDR2 SASEGT. This CDR3 reads CATSKETQYF. The CDR3 bases are TGTGCCACGTCCAAAGAGACCCAGTACTTC.

This clone was seen just once. The gene calls are TRBV29-1 and TRBJ2-7, with TRBD1 matching over 7 bases. Germline V gene lookup returns CDR1 SQVTM and CDR2 ANQGSEA. Losses at the gene ends were 1 base for V and 6 bases for J; bases not matched to a gene: 12. This CDR3 has 15 residues. CDR3 DNA: TGCAGCGTTGAAGGATACCGGGACAGAGGGAGCGAGCAGTACTTC. It translates to CSVEGYRDRGSEQYF.

The V gene is TRBV6-6, the J gene TRBJ2-7; TRBD2 aligns across 8 bases. The CDR3 consists of 16 residues. Looked up from germline, CDR1 is MNHNY and CDR2 is SVGAGI (reference sequence). The trim removed 7 bases at V and 4 bases at J, leaving 15 bases unmatched. The CDR3 DNA reads as TGTGCCAGCACCCCAGCCGGGGGGGCCCCCGTGTACGAGCAGTACTTC. Translating it yields CASTPAGGAPVYEQYF.

Worth noting for this clone: In the same sample, other DNA sequences code for this CDR3. The CDR3 protein is CASSPGRVTDTQYF. The CDR3 nucleotides read TGTGCCAGTAGTCCAGGGAGGGTCACAGATACGCAGTATTTT. This chain links TRBV19 with TRBJ2-3; 7 nucleotides align to TRBD2. With 5 bases clipped from V and 2 bases from J, the junction kept 4 bases outside the gene matches. The length of the CDR3 is 14 residues. In germline, CDR1 is LNHDA, CDR2 SQIVND (reference sequence).

The genes are TRBV30 and TRBJ2-5, with a possible D match to TRBD2 (6 bases). The CDR3 covers 13 residues. V lost 4 bases to trimming and J lost 1 base, with 10 bases between them. From germline, CDR1 is GTSNPN and CDR2 SVGIG (reference sequence). DNA for the CDR3: TGTGCCTGGAATCGCGGGGCCCAAGAGACCCAGTACTTC. This codes for CAWNRGAQETQYF.

Points on this clone: Other DNA sequences in this specimen translate into the identical CDR3. V usage is TRBV28 and J usage is TRBJ2-1; D is perhaps TRBD1 (5 bases). Germline lookup yields CDR1 MDHEN and CDR2 SYDVKM. This CDR3 has 12 residues. Trimming removed 4 bases at V and 7 bases at J, with 8 bases between. The CDR3 is CASSSSGNEQFF. CDR3 DNA: TGTGCCAGCAGTTCGTCAGGGAATGAGCAGTTCTTC.

The chain joins TRBV9 to TRBJ2-3, with D maybe TRBD1 (5 bases). CDR3 length equals 16 residues. V lost 0 bases and J 0 bases, leaving 11 bases between the germline ends. Germline V gene lookup returns CDR1 SGDLS and CDR2 YYNGEE. Here the CDR3 DNA reads TGTGCCAGCAGCGTAGGAAGGGGATTTAGCACAGATACGCAGTATTTT. Translating gives CASSVGRGFSTDTQYF.

This clone was seen just once. J is TRBJ2-7 and V is TRBV4-1, with D hard to call. The CDR3 is 13 residues long. V lost 1 base to trimming and J lost 3 bases, with 7 bases between them. Germline V gene data show CDR1 as MGHRA and CDR2 as YSYEKL. The CDR3 protein is CASSQARYYEQYF. The DNA for the CDR3 is TGCGCCAGCAGCCAAGCTCGGTACTACGAGCAGTACTTC.

J is TRBJ1-3 and V is TRBV28; D is uncertain. The CDR3 covers 14 residues. The V end was cut by 3 bases, the J end by 4 bases, with 10 bases between. Germline V gene sequence: CDR1 MDHEN, CDR2 SYDVKM. CDR3 sequence reads: CASSFRAAGNTIYF. The CDR3 bases are TGTGCCAGCAGTTTTCGGGCAGCCGGAAACACCATATATTTT.

The J gene is TRBJ2-5, the V gene TRBV11-2; TRBD2 matches at 7 bases. TRBJ2-7 explains the end of the DNA better; the J call may be wrong. There are 15 residues in the CDR3. Per germline, CDR1 SGHAT and CDR2 FQNNGV. CDR3 nucleotide sequence: TGTGCCAGCAGCCAAACCGGGACTACTTACTACGAGCAGTACTTC. Translated, it gives CASSQTGTTYYEQYF.

The chain uses TRBV15 and TRBJ2-7; TRBD2 is a possible D gene (6 bases). CDR1 and CDR2 from the germline V gene are LNHNV and YYDKDF (reference sequence). This CDR3 has 16 amino acids. Trimming removed 0 bases at V and 6 bases at J, with 18 bases between. The CDR3 region has the DNA TGTGCCACCAGCAGAGATTGGAACTTAGGGCGGGGCGAGCAGTACTTC. It yields the protein CATSRDWNLGRGEQYF.

The chain joins TRBV28 to TRBJ2-3, with D tentatively TRBD2 (7 bases). The CDR3 contains 15 residues. Germline V lookup: CDR1 MDHEN, CDR2 SYDVKM. V was shortened by 8 bases and J by 0 bases, with 15 bases between the two germline ends. The CDR3, as DNA: TGTGCCAGCGTCCCGGGGGGCGTTAGCACAGATACGCAGTATTTT. This gives the protein CASVPGGVSTDTQYF.

This rearrangement joins TRBV25-1 to TRBJ2-1; no firm D call. Germline V CDR1 and CDR2: MGHDK, SYGVNS. The CDR3 is made up of 15 amino acids. The V gene lost 2 bases and the J gene lost 4 bases, with 12 bases spanning the gap. CDR3 residues: CASSEMGIDYNEQFF. CDR3 DNA: TGTGCCAGCAGTGAAATGGGGATCGATTACAATGAGCAGTTCTTC.

The CDR3 is CASTANGPNQPQHF. DNA for the CDR3: TGTGCCAGCACCGCCAACGGACCCAATCAGCCCCAGCATTTT. The chain employs TRBV2 and TRBJ1-5, with D uncertain. The CDR3 sequence is 14 residues long. Trimming pared 7 bases from V and 3 bases from J, leaving 13 bases between. Per germline, CDR1 SNHLY and CDR2 FYNNEI.

The V and J genes are TRBV9 and TRBJ2-3; 9 nucleotides agree with TRBD2. Per the germline V gene, CDR1 is SGDLS and CDR2 is YYNGEE. V shed 4 bases, J shed 2 bases, and the junction held 11 bases outside the gene matches. There are 17 residues in the CDR3. The CDR3 coding sequence is TGTGCCAGCAGCCCAAAGCGCCTAGCGGGATTCACAGATACGCAGTATTTT. As protein: CASSPKRLAGFTDTQYF.

In this sample, this clone turned up a few times. The same CDR3 can be traced to other DNA sequences in this sample. The chain uses TRBV6-6 and TRBJ1-5; D gene uncertain. The V end was cut by 5 bases, the J end by 2 bases, with 4 bases between. Germline V lookup: CDR1 MNHNY, CDR2 SVGAGI (reference sequence). The CDR3 spans 12 residues. This CDR3 reads CASSQGNQPQHF. The CDR3 DNA sequence: TGTGCCAGCAGTCAGGGCAATCAGCCCCAGCATTTT.

This rearrangement joins TRBV6-5 to TRBJ1-1; D call uncertain. V dropped 5 bases and J dropped 3 bases, with 13 bases sitting between them. CDR3 length: 14 amino acids. Germline V gene sequence: CDR1 MNHEY, CDR2 SVGAGI. CDR3 bases: TGTGCCAGCAGTGTAAGCAGAACGTACACTGAAGCTTTCTTT. It specifies CASSVSRTYTEAFF.

The sample holds a few counts of this clone. The CDR3 region is CASSQETGAGANVLTF. DNA of the CDR3: TGCGCCAGCAGCCAAGAAACAGGGGCTGGGGCCAACGTCCTGACTTTC. V is TRBV4-1 and J is TRBJ2-6; 7 bases fit TRBD1. With 0 bases clipped from V and 2 bases from J, the junction kept 1 base outside the gene matches. This CDR3 has 16 amino acids. Per the germline V gene, CDR1 is MGHRA and CDR2 is YSYEKL.

As for this clone: Different DNA sequences within this sample yield the same CDR3. The chain links TRBV14 to TRBJ2-7; 7 positions match TRBD2. Germline values: CDR1 SGHDN, CDR2 FVKESK. The CDR3 is 12 amino acids. Unmatched junction bases numbered 3, after V lost 3 bases and J lost 7 bases. The CDR3: CASSHGRGEQYF. The DNA of the CDR3 is TGTGCCAGCAGCCACGGGCGGGGGGAGCAGTACTTC.

The chain is built from TRBV27 and TRBJ2-5; TRBD1 matches 9 bases. CDR3 length: 17 amino acids. The germline V gene has CDR1 MNHEY and CDR2 SMNVEV (reference sequence). Trimming cost V 3 bases and J 5 bases; bases outside gene matches: 13. The CDR3 DNA is TGTGCCAGCAGTTTCCTTACCGCAAGGGGGACAGGGGAGACCCAGTACTTC. Amino acid sequence: CASSFLTARGTGETQYF.

The chain joins TRBV10-3 to TRBJ2-1; no definite D call. V lost 6 bases and J 5 bases, leaving 11 bases between the germline ends. There are 13 residues in the CDR3. Germline loops: CDR1 ENHRY, CDR2 SYGVKD. DNA of the CDR3: TGTGCCATCAGGCTGGGTTTGGACAATGAGCAGTTCTTC. Translation gives CAIRLGLDNEQFF.